The rows below give T cell receptor beta chains drawn from one sample of a study of blood T cell repertoires in COVID-19. The protocol was immunoSEQ multiplex PCR, while the TCRdb copy is restricted to in-frame clones and leaves out a portion. The data show about half a million clones, approximately 85% seen once. Sequencing input: peripheral blood. These receptors were taken from a human donor in a cohort sampled during active COVID-19. Each CDR3 is given with its conserved first and last residue. Each record gives: CDR3 DNA, CDR3 protein, V gene, D gene, clone size, J gene. A D gene is named only where the DNA matches it firmly. Clone size is given for some rows only: seen once, a few or many times, or a class if the clone is expanded.

CDR3 DNA: TGTGCCAGCAGCGTGGGGGGAGGTGGGCACGAAAAACTGTTTTTT
CDR3 protein: CASSVGGGGHEKLFF
V gene: TRBV9
D gene: -
clone size: -
J gene: TRBJ1-4

CDR3 DNA: TGTGCCAGCAGTTGGGAGCGGAATCAGCCCCAGCATTTT
CDR3 protein: CASSWERNQPQHF
V gene: TRBV6-2/TRBV6-3
D gene: -
clone size: -
J gene: TRBJ1-5

CDR3 DNA: TGTGCCAGCAGCGTACTTCCCTTTAGCGGGAGCTCCTACGAGCAGTACTTC
CDR3 protein: CASSVLPFSGSSYEQYF
V gene: TRBV9
D gene: TRBD2
clone size: -
J gene: TRBJ2-7

CDR3 DNA: TGCAGTGCTAGTATCCAGGGATACTCCCCCTTC
CDR3 protein: CSASIQGYSPF
V gene: TRBV20-1
D gene: -
clone size: -
J gene: TRBJ1-2

CDR3 DNA: TGTGCCAGCAGCTTAAGAAGGCGGGATGAGCAGTTCTTC
CDR3 protein: CASSLRRRDEQFF
V gene: TRBV7-2
D gene: -
clone size: -
J gene: TRBJ2-1

CDR3 DNA: TGTGCCAGCAGCCAAGAGTCTAGCGGGAGGTTCTCCCAGTACTTC
CDR3 protein: CASSQESSGRFSQYF
V gene: TRBV3-1/TRBV3-2
D gene: TRBD2
clone size: -
J gene: TRBJ2-5

CDR3 DNA: TGTGCCAGCAGCTTATATGGCGGGTCCAGCTCAGGAGATACGCAGTATTTT
CDR3 protein: CASSLYGGSSSGDTQYF
V gene: TRBV7-3
D gene: -
clone size: once
J gene: TRBJ2-3

CDR3 DNA: TGTGCCAGCAGCTTAGAGACAAGTAACTATGGCTACACCTTC
CDR3 protein: CASSLETSNYGYTF
V gene: TRBV5-4
D gene: -
clone size: -
J gene: TRBJ1-2

CDR3 DNA: TGTGCCAGCAGTTTTGGGAGGGCCGCCCCCCGTGAGCAGTTCTTC
CDR3 protein: CASSFGRAAPREQFF
V gene: TRBV28
D gene: TRBD2
clone size: -
J gene: TRBJ2-1

CDR3 DNA: TGTGCCAGCAGCTCTATTGGTCCTACAGGGGGCCACCAAAACATTCAGTACTTC
CDR3 protein: CASSSIGPTGGHQNIQYF
V gene: TRBV7-3
D gene: TRBD1
clone size: -
J gene: TRBJ2-4

CDR3 DNA: TGTGCCAGCAGCCCAAGAGGAAGGTCGGCTTTCTTT
CDR3 protein: CASSPRGRSAFF
V gene: TRBV3-1/TRBV3-2
D gene: -
clone size: few
J gene: TRBJ1-1

CDR3 DNA: TGTGCCTGGAGTGTACGGGGGGGCTGGGGCACTGAAGCTTTCTTT
CDR3 protein: CAWSVRGGWGTEAFF
V gene: TRBV30
D gene: -
clone size: -
J gene: TRBJ1-1

CDR3 DNA: TGTGCCAGCAGCGCTCAGGGAGGTCAGCCCCAGCATTTT
CDR3 protein: CASSAQGGQPQHF
V gene: TRBV2
D gene: -
clone size: -
J gene: TRBJ1-5

CDR3 DNA: TGTGCCAGCAGTGTAAGCCTAGTAGGCGAGCAGTACTTC
CDR3 protein: CASSVSLVGEQYF
V gene: TRBV2
D gene: -
clone size: few
J gene: TRBJ2-7

CDR3 DNA: TGTGCCAGCAGTTCCCCTGGCGGGAGGGCCGCCGAGAGAGAGACCCAGTACTTC
CDR3 protein: CASSSPGGRAAERETQYF
V gene: TRBV27
D gene: TRBD2
clone size: -
J gene: TRBJ2-5

CDR3 DNA: TGTGCCAGCTCACTAGCCACGGGAGTTGGGGAGACCCAGTACTTC
CDR3 protein: CASSLATGVGETQYF
V gene: TRBV18
D gene: -
clone size: -
J gene: TRBJ2-5

CDR3 DNA: TGTGCCAGCAGGGGACTAGCCCCCCATGAGCAGTTCTTC
CDR3 protein: CASRGLAPHEQFF
V gene: TRBV12-3/TRBV12-4
D gene: TRBD2
clone size: -
J gene: TRBJ2-1

CDR3 DNA: TGTGCCAGCAGTCCCTTAGCGGAACTCTCCTACGAGCAGTACTTC
CDR3 protein: CASSPLAELSYEQYF
V gene: TRBV27
D gene: -
clone size: -
J gene: TRBJ2-7

CDR3 DNA: TGCGCCAGCAGCCAAGAGGCAGGGGTGCCCCAAGCTTTCTTT
CDR3 protein: CASSQEAGVPQAFF
V gene: TRBV4-3
D gene: -
clone size: -
J gene: TRBJ1-1

CDR3 DNA: TGTGCCAGCAGCTTAGGCGGGAGGGGAGACACAGATACGCAGTATTTT
CDR3 protein: CASSLGGRGDTDTQYF
V gene: TRBV7-2
D gene: TRBD2
clone size: -
J gene: TRBJ2-3

CDR3 DNA: TGTGCCAGTAGTCCACTAGCGGGCCGAACCCGCCAAGAGACCCAGTACTTC
CDR3 protein: CASSPLAGRTRQETQYF
V gene: TRBV19
D gene: TRBD2
clone size: -
J gene: TRBJ2-5

CDR3 DNA: TGCAGCGTTGGACCTGACAGGTACCCCTACGAGCAGTACTTC
CDR3 protein: CSVGPDRYPYEQYF
V gene: TRBV29-1
D gene: -
clone size: -
J gene: TRBJ2-7

CDR3 DNA: TGCGCCAGCAGCCAGAACAGGGGGTGGGAGACCCAGTACTTC
CDR3 protein: CASSQNRGWETQYF
V gene: TRBV4-3
D gene: TRBD1
clone size: few
J gene: TRBJ2-5

CDR3 DNA: TGTGCCAGCAGTTCCACAGAGGGACAGGGTGGCGGCTACACCTTC
CDR3 protein: CASSSTEGQGGGYTF
V gene: TRBV6-5
D gene: TRBD1
clone size: -
J gene: TRBJ1-2

CDR3 DNA: TGTGCCTGGAGTCGCGCCAACTATGGCTACACCTTC
CDR3 protein: CAWSRANYGYTF
V gene: TRBV30
D gene: -
clone size: -
J gene: TRBJ1-2

CDR3 DNA: TGTGCCAGCAGAAGAAACAGGGAAACTGAAGCTTTCTTT
CDR3 protein: CASRRNRETEAFF
V gene: TRBV6-5
D gene: -
clone size: -
J gene: TRBJ1-1

CDR3 DNA: TGTGCCAGTAGTATGTCCACAATGAACACTGAAGCTTTCTTT
CDR3 protein: CASSMSTMNTEAFF
V gene: TRBV19
D gene: -
clone size: -
J gene: TRBJ1-1

CDR3 DNA: TGTGCCAGCAGACTCGGGGGTAACGAGCAGTACTTC
CDR3 protein: CASRLGGNEQYF
V gene: TRBV7-2
D gene: -
clone size: once
J gene: TRBJ2-7

CDR3 DNA: TGTGCCAGCGGGGACTGGGCCAGCTCCTACAATGAGCAGTTCTTC
CDR3 protein: CASGDWASSYNEQFF
V gene: TRBV6-5
D gene: -
clone size: -
J gene: TRBJ2-1

CDR3 DNA: TGTGCCAGCAGCCAAGGAGGCAGGGGGCCTTACGAGCAGTACTTC
CDR3 protein: CASSQGGRGPYEQYF
V gene: TRBV4-2
D gene: TRBD1
clone size: few
J gene: TRBJ2-7

CDR3 DNA: TGTGCCAGCAGCCCCCACAGGGGAGAAAAACTGTTTTTT
CDR3 protein: CASSPHRGEKLFF
V gene: TRBV13
D gene: TRBD1
clone size: -
J gene: TRBJ1-4

CDR3 DNA: TGTGCCAGCAGCTTAGGTCGGGACAGATACTACGAGCAGTACTTC
CDR3 protein: CASSLGRDRYYEQYF
V gene: TRBV11-2
D gene: TRBD1
clone size: -
J gene: TRBJ2-7

CDR3 DNA: TGTGCCAGCAGTGCCGAGCGGGAGATTGGCACAGATACGCAGTATTTT
CDR3 protein: CASSAEREIGTDTQYF
V gene: TRBV6-1
D gene: TRBD2
clone size: -
J gene: TRBJ2-3

CDR3 DNA: TGCGCCAGCAGCGCCCAACAGGGCCTCTCTGGAAACACCATATATTTT
CDR3 protein: CASSAQQGLSGNTIYF
V gene: TRBV4-1
D gene: -
clone size: -
J gene: TRBJ1-3

CDR3 DNA: TGTGCCAGCAGCTTCGTTCAGGGGATAAGGAATGGCGAGCAGTACTTC
CDR3 protein: CASSFVQGIRNGEQYF
V gene: TRBV5-4
D gene: -
clone size: -
J gene: TRBJ2-7

CDR3 DNA: TGTGCCAGCAGCCAAGTCCGTTTAGCCACTAGTTCAGATACGCAGTATTTT
CDR3 protein: CASSQVRLATSSDTQYF
V gene: TRBV3-1/TRBV3-2
D gene: -
clone size: -
J gene: TRBJ2-3

CDR3 DNA: TGTGCCAGCTCGGGGACAGGGGCAGTTCAGCCCCAGCATTTT
CDR3 protein: CASSGTGAVQPQHF
V gene: TRBV18
D gene: TRBD1
clone size: many
J gene: TRBJ1-5

CDR3 DNA: TGTGCCAGTACCCGGGAGTCCTACAATGAGCAGTTCTTC
CDR3 protein: CASTRESYNEQFF
V gene: TRBV19
D gene: -
clone size: -
J gene: TRBJ2-1

CDR3 DNA: TGTGCCAGCAACGACAGATCTGGCTACACCTTC
CDR3 protein: CASNDRSGYTF
V gene: TRBV28
D gene: -
clone size: -
J gene: TRBJ1-2

CDR3 DNA: TGTGCCAGCTTCGCGGGATTCCAAGAGACCCAGTACTTC
CDR3 protein: CASFAGFQETQYF
V gene: TRBV2
D gene: -
clone size: -
J gene: TRBJ2-5

CDR3 DNA: TGCGCCAGCAGCTTCGTCCTAGCGGGAGCGGGAGATACGCAGTATTTT
CDR3 protein: CASSFVLAGAGDTQYF
V gene: TRBV5-1
D gene: TRBD2
clone size: -
J gene: TRBJ2-3

CDR3 DNA: TGTGCCAGCAGTTTTGACGGGCTAGCGGGAGGGCCGAGCACCGGGGAGCTGTTTTTT
CDR3 protein: CASSFDGLAGGPSTGELFF
V gene: TRBV27
D gene: TRBD2
clone size: -
J gene: TRBJ2-2

CDR3 DNA: TGTGCCAGCAGCGTAGGTGGCAGGGGGGCCGGGGAGCTGTTTTTT
CDR3 protein: CASSVGGRGAGELFF
V gene: TRBV9
D gene: -
clone size: -
J gene: TRBJ2-2

CDR3 DNA: TGTGCCAGTAGTTCAAGGGACAGGGCGGCTCGCAATGAGCAGTTCTTC
CDR3 protein: CASSSRDRAARNEQFF
V gene: TRBV2
D gene: TRBD1
clone size: -
J gene: TRBJ2-1

CDR3 DNA: TGTGCCACCAGCAGGTACGGGGTAGGGGCCAACGTCCTGACTTTC
CDR3 protein: CATSRYGVGANVLTF
V gene: TRBV15
D gene: -
clone size: -
J gene: TRBJ2-6

CDR3 DNA: TGTGCCAGTAATTACAGGGGGCAAAATTCACCCCTCCACTTT
CDR3 protein: CASNYRGQNSPLHF
V gene: TRBV19
D gene: TRBD1
clone size: -
J gene: TRBJ1-6

CDR3 DNA: TGTGCCACCAGCCAGCGAACCGGGGAGCTGTTTTTT
CDR3 protein: CATSQRTGELFF
V gene: TRBV15
D gene: -
clone size: -
J gene: TRBJ2-2

CDR3 DNA: TGCAGCGTTGGAGGCAGGGCTGATTCACCCCTCCACTTT
CDR3 protein: CSVGGRADSPLHF
V gene: TRBV29-1
D gene: -
clone size: -
J gene: TRBJ1-6

CDR3 DNA: TGTGCCAGCAGCCACGGACAGGGGGCCTACGAGCAGTACTTC
CDR3 protein: CASSHGQGAYEQYF
V gene: TRBV3-1/TRBV3-2
D gene: TRBD1
clone size: -
J gene: TRBJ2-7